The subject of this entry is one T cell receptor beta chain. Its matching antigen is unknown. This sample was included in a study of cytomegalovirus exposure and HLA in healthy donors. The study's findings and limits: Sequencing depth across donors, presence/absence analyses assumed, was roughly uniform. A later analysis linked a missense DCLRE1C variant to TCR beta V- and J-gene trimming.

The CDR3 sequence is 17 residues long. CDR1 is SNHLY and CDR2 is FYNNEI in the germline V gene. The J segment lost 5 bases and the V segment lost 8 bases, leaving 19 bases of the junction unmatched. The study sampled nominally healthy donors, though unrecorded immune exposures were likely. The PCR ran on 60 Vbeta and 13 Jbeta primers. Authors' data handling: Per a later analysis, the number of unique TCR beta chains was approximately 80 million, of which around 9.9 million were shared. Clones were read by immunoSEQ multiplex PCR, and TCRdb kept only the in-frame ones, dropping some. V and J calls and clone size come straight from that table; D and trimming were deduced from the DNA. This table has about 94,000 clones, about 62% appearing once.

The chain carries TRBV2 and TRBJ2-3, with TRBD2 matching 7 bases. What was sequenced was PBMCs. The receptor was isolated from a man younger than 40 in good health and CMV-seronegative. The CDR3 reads CASVPPYGGGPEDTQYF. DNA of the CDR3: TGTGCCAGCGTCCCCCCTTACGGGGGAGGGCCGGAAGATACGCAGTATTTT.